The T cell receptor beta chain described here comes from a study of blood T cell repertoires in COVID-19. As for the study in general: The United States, Italy and Spain supplied acute and convalescent COVID-19 samples. PBMCs, B-cell-depleted T cells, or T cells were the source of the cDNA or gDNA that made up the material.

Authors' data handling: Amplification of reference gene primers was used by the study to estimate nucleated cell counts. Clones were sequenced by immunoSEQ multiplex PCR, and TCRdb holds only the in-frame ones, with some missing. V and J calls and clone size are given by that table; D and trimming were obtained from the DNA. Here the sample spans 40,000 to 50,000 clones, around three quarters being singletons. The germline gives CDR1 MNHEY, CDR2 SMNVEV (reference sequence). With 1 base clipped from V and 2 bases from J, the junction kept 2 bases outside the gene matches. The CDR3 spans 16 residues. The sequencing sample was made of peripheral blood. The chain links TRBV27 to TRBJ2-4; 10 positions match TRBD2. The TCR was taken from a man aged 70 or older with acute or convalescent COVID-19. This chain's CDR3 is CASSLFSGGTKNIQYF. The CDR3 nucleotides are TGTGCCAGCAGTTTATTTAGCGGGGGGACCAAAAACATTCAGTACTTC.